This entry features one T cell receptor beta chain sequence. These data come from a study of T cells after yellow fever vaccination. CDR1 is LGHNA, CDR2 YNFKEQ, per germline. V shed 9 bases and J shed 0 bases, with 11 bases lying between them. The CDR3 length is 14 residues. TCRdb fed the 5' RACE reads into MiXCR, producing one record per CDR3 protein. The sample yields around 530,000 distinct CDR3 sequences, around a sixth seen once. The source is a man younger than 30 who received the YFV17D yellow fever vaccine. The sample in question was PBMCs, obtained 5 to 6 days after the first yellow fever vaccination. This chain uses TRBV4-2 with TRBJ1-4; tentatively, D is TRBD1 (6 bases). The CDR3 sequence: CARGAMTTNEKLFF. The CDR3 DNA reads TGTGCCAGGGGGGCCATGACAACTAATGAAAAACTGTTTTTT.